The rows below give T cell receptor beta chains drawn from one sample of a study of vaccination effects on CD4 cells after COVID-19. Their antigens are not known. Libraries were prepared by immunoSEQ multiplex PCR; TCRdb keeps only in-frame clonotypes and omits some of them. The sample has tens of thousands of clones, approximately 76% seen once. The sample consisted of CD4+ T cells from PBMCs cultured with HCoV-229E spike peptides, taken after COVID-19 vaccination. The source of these receptors is a human donor who received a COVID-19 vaccine. The CDR3 runs from the conserved cysteine through the conserved F or W. A D gene is named only where the DNA matches it firmly. The size field is filled for only some rows; it gives once, few, many or a size class.

D: TRBD1; size: -; V: TRBV5-1; J: TRBJ2-7; CDR3: CASSGGTDPLEQYF; DNA: TGCGCCAGCAGCGGTGGGACAGATCCCCTCGAGCAGTACTTC
D: -; size: few; V: TRBV19; J: TRBJ1-2; CDR3: CASSIDLVGMGYGYTF; DNA: TGTGCCAGTAGTATAGATCTTGTGGGTATGGGCTATGGCTACACCTTC
D: -; size: -; V: TRBV7-9; J: TRBJ2-2; CDR3: CASRGTFYTGELFF; DNA: TGTGCCAGCAGAGGGACTTTTTACACCGGGGAGCTGTTTTTT
D: -; size: -; V: TRBV3-1/TRBV3-2; J: TRBJ1-1; CDR3: CASSTEGHEAFF; DNA: TGTGCCAGCAGCACCGAGGGACATGAAGCTTTCTTT
D: -; size: -; V: TRBV10-3; J: TRBJ2-7; CDR3: CAIRASGASHEQYF; DNA: TGTGCCATCAGGGCGTCAGGGGCAAGCCACGAGCAGTACTTC
D: -; size: few; V: TRBV18; J: TRBJ1-1; CDR3: CASSPGPNTEAFF; DNA: TGTGCCAGCTCACCGGGGCCGAACACTGAAGCTTTCTTT
D: -; size: -; V: TRBV3-1/TRBV3-2; J: TRBJ1-1; CDR3: CASSQDLHNTEAFF; DNA: TGTGCCAGCAGCCAAGATTTGCACAACACTGAAGCTTTCTTT
D: TRBD2; size: -; V: TRBV7-8; J: TRBJ2-3; CDR3: CASSPRLAAGGPISPDTQYF; DNA: TGTGCCAGCAGCCCCCGACTTGCAGCGGGGGGGCCAATTAGCCCAGATACGCAGTATTTT
D: TRBD2; size: -; V: TRBV11-3; J: TRBJ2-2; CDR3: CASSFSWREEDTGELFF; DNA: TGTGCCAGCAGCTTCTCTTGGCGGGAGGAGGACACCGGGGAGCTGTTTTTT
D: TRBD2; size: once; V: TRBV2; J: TRBJ2-1; CDR3: CASTGGAYNEQFF; DNA: TGTGCCAGCACCGGGGGGGCTTACAATGAGCAGTTCTTC
D: -; size: -; V: TRBV4-1; J: TRBJ2-3; CDR3: CASSQDIRGGDTQYF; DNA: TGCGCCAGCAGCCAAGATATTCGTGGGGGTGATACGCAGTATTTT
D: TRBD1; size: -; V: TRBV29-1; J: TRBJ2-3; CDR3: CSVTLGQGIRGITDTQYF; DNA: TGCAGCGTTACCTTGGGACAGGGTATCCGGGGCATCACAGATACGCAGTATTTT
D: -; size: -; V: TRBV14; J: TRBJ2-7; CDR3: CASSQFGSNRVYEQYF; DNA: TGTGCCAGCAGCCAATTTGGCTCTAACCGAGTCTACGAGCAGTACTTC
D: -; size: -; V: TRBV25-1; J: TRBJ1-1; CDR3: CASGGGATEAFF; DNA: TGTGCCAGCGGCGGGGGGGCTACTGAAGCTTTCTTT
D: TRBD1; size: few; V: TRBV27; J: TRBJ1-1; CDR3: CASGITGGNTEAFF; DNA: TGTGCCAGCGGAATCACAGGGGGGAACACTGAAGCTTTCTTT
D: -; size: -; V: TRBV2; J: TRBJ2-5; CDR3: CASSEGTQYF; DNA: TGTGCCAGCAGTGAAGGGACCCAGTACTTC
D: -; size: -; V: TRBV4-1; J: TRBJ2-3; CDR3: CASSQTPGHNTDTQYF; DNA: TGCGCCAGCAGCCAAACCCCGGGACATAACACAGATACGCAGTATTTT
D: -; size: -; V: TRBV7-9; J: TRBJ2-7; CDR3: CASSLLGGSGTQYF; DNA: TGTGCCAGCAGCTTATTAGGGGGTTCAGGAACTCAGTACTTC
D: -; size: -; V: TRBV29-1; J: TRBJ1-4; CDR3: CSVWTASNEKLFF; DNA: TGCAGCGTTTGGACAGCCTCTAATGAAAAACTGTTTTTT
D: -; size: -; V: TRBV9; J: TRBJ2-5; CDR3: CASSVGGGETQYF; DNA: TGTGCCAGCAGCGTAGGTGGGGGAGAGACCCAGTACTTC
D: -; size: -; V: TRBV25-1; J: TRBJ1-6; CDR3: CASSEATVYNSPLHF; DNA: TGTGCCAGCAGTGAGGCCACGGTGTATAATTCACCCCTCCACTTT
D: -; size: -; V: TRBV19; J: TRBJ2-6; CDR3: CASSKGTRSGANVLTF; DNA: TGTGCCAGTAGTAAAGGGACTCGCTCTGGGGCCAACGTCCTGACTTTC
D: -; size: -; V: TRBV5-1; J: TRBJ2-3; CDR3: CASSLLGTDTQYF; DNA: TGCGCCAGCTCCCTCCTTGGCACAGATACGCAGTATTTT
D: -; size: -; V: TRBV6-5; J: TRBJ1-6; CDR3: CASSSGGLLHF; DNA: TGTGCCAGCAGTTCCGGAGGGCTCCTCCACTTT
D: -; size: -; V: TRBV4-1; J: TRBJ1-1; CDR3: CASRGTLRNTEAFF; DNA: TGCGCCAGCAGAGGGACCCTTAGGAACACTGAAGCTTTCTTT
D: TRBD2; size: -; V: TRBV15; J: TRBJ2-1; CDR3: CATSSEAGYNEQFF; DNA: TGTGCCACCAGCAGTGAAGCGGGGTACAATGAGCAGTTCTTC
D: -; size: -; V: TRBV15; J: TRBJ1-1; CDR3: CATSRDRRLSGAFF; DNA: TGTGCCACCAGCAGAGATAGGCGGTTAAGCGGGGCTTTCTTT
D: -; size: -; V: TRBV5-1; J: TRBJ1-3; CDR3: CASSLEGVAGNTIYF; DNA: TGCGCCAGCAGCTTGGAGGGAGTGGCTGGAAACACCATATATTTT
D: -; size: -; V: TRBV7-9; J: TRBJ1-2; CDR3: CASNGRRGGYTF; DNA: TGTGCCAGCAACGGACGACGGGGAGGCTACACCTTC
D: -; size: few; V: TRBV6-2/TRBV6-3; J: TRBJ1-5; CDR3: CASSFIQGSNQPQHF; DNA: TGTGCCAGCAGTTTCATACAGGGTTCCAATCAGCCCCAGCATTTT
D: -; size: -; V: TRBV6-1; J: TRBJ1-1; CDR3: CASSDQPGGTEAFF; DNA: TGTGCCAGCAGTGATCAACCTGGGGGGACTGAAGCTTTCTTT
D: -; size: -; V: TRBV7-9; J: TRBJ2-7; CDR3: CASSFEWGRGYEQYF; DNA: TGTGCCAGCAGCTTTGAATGGGGGCGCGGGTACGAGCAGTACTTC
D: -; size: -; V: TRBV7-2; J: TRBJ2-5; CDR3: CASTFSVLSAETQYF; DNA: TGTGCCAGCACCTTCTCCGTCCTGTCCGCAGAGACCCAGTACTTC
D: -; size: once; V: TRBV6-5; J: TRBJ2-7; CDR3: CASSHYYEQYF; DNA: TGTGCCAGCAGTCATTACTACGAGCAGTACTTC
D: -; size: few; V: TRBV4-1; J: TRBJ1-2; CDR3: CASSQPTRTINYGYTF; DNA: TGCGCCAGCAGCCAACCGACAAGAACCATTAACTATGGCTACACCTTC
D: -; size: -; V: TRBV2; J: TRBJ2-2; CDR3: CASMVGGGTGELFF; DNA: TGTGCCAGCATGGTGGGCGGTGGCACCGGGGAGCTGTTTTTT
D: TRBD1; size: -; V: TRBV6-6; J: TRBJ1-5; CDR3: CASSRSQGAFRQPQHF; DNA: TGTGCCAGCAGTCGCTCTCAGGGGGCGTTTCGTCAGCCCCAGCATTTT
D: -; size: -; V: TRBV10-1; J: TRBJ2-7; CDR3: CASSEYFRAGEPHEQYF; DNA: TGCGCCAGCAGTGAGTATTTCCGGGCAGGGGAGCCCCACGAGCAGTACTTC
D: -; size: -; V: TRBV18; J: TRBJ1-4; CDR3: CASSLRATNEKLFF; DNA: TGTGCCAGCTCGCTCAGAGCAACTAATGAAAAACTGTTTTTT
D: TRBD1; size: once; V: TRBV6-4; J: TRBJ2-3; CDR3: CASGQGGTDTQYF; DNA: TGTGCCAGCGGACAGGGAGGCACAGATACGCAGTATTTT
D: -; size: -; V: TRBV28; J: TRBJ1-3; CDR3: CASSLDRVGNTIYF; DNA: TGTGCCAGCAGTTTAGATAGGGTTGGAAACACCATATATTTT
D: TRBD1; size: few; V: TRBV5-5; J: TRBJ2-1; CDR3: CASSLATYRGRSYNEQFF; DNA: TGTGCCAGCAGCTTGGCCACTTACAGGGGAAGGTCCTACAATGAGCAGTTCTTC
D: -; size: -; V: TRBV6-5; J: TRBJ2-3; CDR3: CASSYPEGGTDTQYF; DNA: TGTGCCAGCAGTTACCCCGAAGGGGGAACAGATACGCAGTATTTT
D: -; size: -; V: TRBV27; J: TRBJ2-3; CDR3: CASSWGGTDTQYF; DNA: TGTGCCAGCAGCTGGGGGGGCACAGATACGCAGTATTTT
D: -; size: -; V: TRBV7-2; J: TRBJ1-2; CDR3: CASSLNRVYGYTF; DNA: TGTGCCAGCAGCTTAAACAGGGTCTATGGCTACACCTTC